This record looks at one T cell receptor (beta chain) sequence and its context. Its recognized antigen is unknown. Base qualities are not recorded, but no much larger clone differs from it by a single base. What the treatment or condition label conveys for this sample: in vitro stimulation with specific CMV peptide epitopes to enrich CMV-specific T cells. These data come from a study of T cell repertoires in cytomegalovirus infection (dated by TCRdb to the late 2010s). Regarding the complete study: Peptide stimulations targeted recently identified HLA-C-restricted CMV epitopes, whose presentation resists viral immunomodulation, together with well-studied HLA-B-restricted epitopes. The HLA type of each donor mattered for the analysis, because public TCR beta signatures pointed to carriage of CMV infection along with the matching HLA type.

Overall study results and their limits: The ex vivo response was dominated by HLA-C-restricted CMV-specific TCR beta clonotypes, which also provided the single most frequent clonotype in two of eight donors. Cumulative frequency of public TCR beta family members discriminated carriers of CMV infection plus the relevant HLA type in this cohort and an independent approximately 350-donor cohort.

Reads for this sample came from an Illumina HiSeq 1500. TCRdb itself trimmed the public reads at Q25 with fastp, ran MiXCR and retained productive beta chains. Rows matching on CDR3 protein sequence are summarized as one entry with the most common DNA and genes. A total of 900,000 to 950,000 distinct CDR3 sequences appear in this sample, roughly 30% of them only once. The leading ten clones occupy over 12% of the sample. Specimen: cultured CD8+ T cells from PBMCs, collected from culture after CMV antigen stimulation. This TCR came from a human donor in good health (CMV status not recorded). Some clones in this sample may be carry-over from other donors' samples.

The CDR3 protein: CAISESRVRDTVYEQYV. In nucleotide form, the sequence is TGTGCCATCAGTGAGTCGAGGGTCCGGGACACGGTCTACGAGCAGTACGTC. The chain links TRBV10-3 with TRBJ2-7, and the D gene may be TRBD1, 6 bases matching. CDR1 is given as ENHRY and CDR2 as SYGVKD, both from the germline V gene. The V end loses 0 bases and the J end loses 3 bases, and a stretch of 18 bases separates them. The CDR3 measures 17 amino acids from cysteine to valine. The kept DNA is CDR3 alone, 51 bases in frame from the first base.